This T cell receptor beta chain was recorded in a study of cytomegalovirus exposure and HLA in healthy donors (dated by TCRdb to about 2017). Broadly, across the study: In an earlier analysis of fewer than 750 of the donors, around 300 Gb of sequence data and roughly 100 million unique TCR beta sequences from about 190 million T cells were reported. An early release covering roughly 640 HLA-typed donors comprised about 300 gigabases of sequencing data and some 79 million unique TCR sequences. Among the approximately 400 genotyped donors, about 85% belonged to the genetic ancestry cluster associated with self-reported Caucasian donors. The study aimed to test whether signatures of past pathogen exposure could be identified by cataloging public T cell receptors. Using immunosequencing, the study profiled T cell repertoires from about 650 subjects and related those repertoires to cytomegalovirus serostatus. Besides the first cohort of around 670 subjects, a separate validation cohort made up of around 120 different subjects was used. High-throughput TCR immunosequencing, statistical association of individual TCRs with disease status, and machine learning were combined to predict cytomegalovirus infection status. A later analysis re-examined previously published TCR beta repertoires from roughly 650 donors and added high-resolution HLA genotyping to investigate patterns of TCR occurrence. Rather than using new phenotypic data, the later analysis identified candidate immune exposures from TCR beta sequences and from how often those sequences occurred across donors. An earlier analysis of fewer than 750 of the donors used high-throughput TCR beta sequencing to judge whether each TCR beta V gene segment behaved as functional or pseudogenic. Donor age, sex, ethnicity and CMV serostatus were compiled together with the repertoire data. Genome-wide SNP genotypes for about 55% of the roughly 670 donors were used in a later genetic analysis, which treated that subset as a discovery cohort. Every discovery cohort repertoire had been produced on one sequencing platform. HLA typing included class I and class II loci at four-digit resolution. The number of donors typed differed by locus, with about 629-630 for A, B, C, DRB1 and DQB1, about 500 for DQA1, 600 to 610 for DPA1, and some 470 for DPB1. Several DR-DQ haplotypes were treated as single units for association and clustering because of strong linkage in the cohort. Across some 400 genotyped donors of the cohort, an average of about 220,000 unique TCR beta nucleotide sequences per donor were sequenced, and approximately 17% of those sequences were non-productive. On the study overall, not on this receptor specifically: A few of the identified cytomegalovirus-associated TCR beta chains were confirmed in vitro to be specific for cytomegalovirus antigens. In an earlier analysis of approximately 590 of the donors, most TCR beta V segments appeared in productive rearrangements about 87% or about 30% of the time, broadly matching IMGT annotations. Most TCR sequences were seen in very few donors, while some public TCRs were found in many individuals. A group of highly shared sequence variants was considered likely to be a technical artifact of the sequencing pipeline. In a later analysis, most CMV-associated TCR beta chains were found to appear HLA-restricted, with HLA associations seemingly driven largely by CMV exposure. The study listed around 160 TCR beta chains as associated with cytomegalovirus. Approximately 16 rarely observed V segments, including chromosome 9 orphons, were excluded from the earlier analysis of about 610 of the donors because counts were too low. In a later analysis, TCR association rates were found to vary across HLA loci, with the most associated TCRs seen for DRB1 alleles and the fewest for HLA-C alleles. Cytomegalovirus status was reported to be diagnosed by the classifier with high specificity and sensitivity in both the original and validation cohorts. Compared with equally common non-associated chains, HLA-associated TCR beta chains in a later analysis were more clonally expanded and had lower generation probabilities. Several of the top co-occurrence clusters appeared to be linked to parvovirus B19, influenza, CMV and Epstein-Barr virus, according to a later analysis. A further reported finding was that TCR beta sequences accurately predicted the HLA-A and HLA-B alleles for most subjects in the first cohort. Because the 87-base-pair reads could not distinguish some IMGT-functional V segments, including TRBV6-2 and TRBV6-3, those segments were excluded. CMV serostatus was the only immune exposure information available for the cohort. Correlated functional status among segregating V segments might be attributable to linkage disequilibrium, but an unknown experimental factor could not be ruled out. The authors suggested that the approach could potentially be generalized to other disease states and immunological phenotypes. V-gene and J-gene trimming of TCR beta chains was associated with a missense DCLRE1C variant in a later genetic analysis, and the association was replicated in an independent cohort. Because HLA typing was missing for some donors at each locus, association tests included only the typed subset. When HLA alleles, especially DR and DQ, strongly co-occurred, attributing TCR associations to individual alleles was difficult. In a later analysis, about 16,000 TCR beta sequences were associated with specific HLA alleles at a false discovery rate of 0.05. Sequencing depth was assumed to be roughly uniform across donors in the presence/absence analyses, though that assumption may not hold. The cohort was sequenced for TCR beta chains only, and without alpha or paired-chain data the features that could be detected were limited. Compared with the 666-donor mean, donors in an Asian-associated ancestry cluster had fewer N-insertions in productive TCRs, according to a later genetic analysis.

From cysteine to phenylalanine, the CDR3 is 16 amino acids long. Just the 48-base CDR3 DNA is kept, in frame starting at base 1. CDR1 and CDR2, per the germline V gene, are SGHDT and YYEEEE. V and J are truncated by 3 bases and 0 bases respectively, leaving an intervening sequence of 12 bases. Library prep was done by the immunoSEQ multiplex PCR assay. The multiplex PCR relied on a mix of 60 forward primers for TCR Vbeta segments and 13 reverse primers for TCR Jbeta segments. A multiplex PCR assay on genomic DNA amplified the CDR3 region of rearranged TCR beta genes. On the Illumina HiSeq System, the amplified TCR beta libraries were sequenced as 87-base-pair reads. The source study handled its data this way. Across the roughly 640 repertoires, a later analysis counted roughly 77 million unique TCR beta chains, some 11 million of which were shared by at least two donors. Raw reads were error-corrected and collapsed into unique sequences with a nearest-neighbor algorithm that merged closely related sequences to remove PCR and sequencing errors. To assign V, D and J gene segments, CDR3 sequences were aligned to IMGT reference sequences. For a sequence to be retained, a match of at least six nucleotides was required to both a V gene segment and a J gene segment. A rearrangement counted as productive if the CDR3 had no stop codons and remained in frame with V and J, and every other rearrangement counted as non-productive. Following IMGT convention, CDR3 was defined as the stretch from the second conserved V-encoded cysteine to the conserved J-encoded phenylalanine. The earlier analysis of about 530 of the donors excluded any sequence lacking an unambiguous match to a single V gene segment. An earlier analysis of several hundred of the donors classified V segments as functional when productive rearrangements were above 56.7% and as segregating when the standard deviation between donors was above 5%. To diagnose cytomegalovirus status from the catalog of TCR beta chain sequences, a statistical classification framework was built. In a later analysis, V and J genes were assigned by comparing TCR nucleotide sequences against IMGT/GENE-DB human TR gene sequences. Using the TCRdist pipeline, a later analysis assigned CDR3 sequences along with most-parsimonious VDJ recombination scenarios. In a later analysis, each TCR beta chain was defined by its CDR3 amino acid sequence together with its V-gene family, and reads lacking a unique V-gene family were excluded. In a later analysis, some 600 highly shared, low-generation-probability nucleotide sequences were removed to address suspected cross-contamination and a sequencing artifact. A later analysis calculated a clonal expansion index for each public chain from normalized within-repertoire ranks of inferred template counts. In a later analysis, generation probabilities were computed with a VDJ recombination model fitted to out-of-frame rearrangements, and the resulting probabilities were checked against IGoR. In a later analysis, TCR-TCR, TCR-HLA and TCR-CMV co-occurrence was scored with hypergeometric tests, and a repertoire-size bias correction was applied to TCR pairs. False discovery rates were estimated in a later analysis by permuting HLA or CMV assignments 20 times. In a later analysis, co-occurring TCRs were grouped using DBSCAN, with TCRdist sequence similarity added in when clustering inside HLA-allele-positive subsets. Co-occurrence clustering excluded repertoires with fewer than 30,000 or more than 120,000 public chains, plus five with anomalous nucleotide sharing. TCRdb provides this immuneACCESS table in a form limited to in-frame rearrangements. Some clones are lacking; in checked studies, under half of them reflect an unresolved V gene, and why the rest are absent is not known. V, J and clone size are those of that table, while D and trimming were read from the DNA. The sample contains 60,000 or so clones, 65% to 75% of them found a single time. Around a quarter of the sample is taken by the ten largest.

The cohort comprised around 700 healthy bone marrow donors. At the time of sampling, all cohort members were nominally healthy, though unrecorded immune exposures were likely present. The donor tested CMV seropositive, placing the donor among the 250 to 300 seropositive members of the cohort. A peripheral blood sample was collected from each donor, and TCR beta sequencing was performed on peripheral blood mononuclear cells. Genomic DNA was extracted from the blood cell samples with the Qiagen DNeasy Blood Extraction Kit. A word on this clone: This receptor's antigen is unknown. Per-base qualities were not stored, and no clone one base away is much larger.

This TCR derives from a middle-aged man in good health and CMV-seropositive. Sequences were obtained from PBMCs. The chain was built from TRBV5-6 and TRBJ1-4; the D gene identity is not certain. Read as DNA, the sequence is TGTGCCAGCAGCTCGACGCCCGGGACAACTAATGAAAAACTGTTTTTT. It codes for CASSSTPGTTNEKLFF.